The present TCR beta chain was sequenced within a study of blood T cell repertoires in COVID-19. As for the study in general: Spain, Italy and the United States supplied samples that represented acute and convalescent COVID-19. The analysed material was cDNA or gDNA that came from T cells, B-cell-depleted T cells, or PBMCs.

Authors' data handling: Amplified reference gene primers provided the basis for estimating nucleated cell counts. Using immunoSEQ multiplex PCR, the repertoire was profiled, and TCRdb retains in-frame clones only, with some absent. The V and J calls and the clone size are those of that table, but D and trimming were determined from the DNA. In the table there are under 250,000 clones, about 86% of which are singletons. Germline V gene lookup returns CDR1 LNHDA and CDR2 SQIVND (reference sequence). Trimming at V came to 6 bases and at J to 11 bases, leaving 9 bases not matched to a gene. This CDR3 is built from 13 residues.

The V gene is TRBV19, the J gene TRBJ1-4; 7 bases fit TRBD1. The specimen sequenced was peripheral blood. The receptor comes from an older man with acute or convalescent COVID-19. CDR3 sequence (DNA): TGTGCCAGTAGGATCTTGGGACAGCCGAAACTGTTTTTT. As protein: CASRILGQPKLFF.